These 6 T cell receptor beta chains share one sample of origin, sequenced in a study of identical twins. TCRdb reprocessed the 5' RACE reads with MiXCR, giving one entry per CDR3 protein. The table lists 1.5 million or so distinct CDR3 sequences, under 35% of them singletons, with 0.25% to 0.3% in the top ten. Sample: cord blood. The receptors stem from a newborn girl in good health.

As concerns this clonotype: One end of the junction varies from germline; a read error may be responsible. V is TRBV7-7 and J is TRBJ2-7, with D uncertain. Germline V gene lookup returns CDR1 SSHAT and CDR2 FNYEAQ (reference sequence). This CDR3 is built from 15 residues. The CDR3: CASSLWVITLYEQYF. CDR3 DNA: TGTGCTAGCAGCTTATGGGTTATTACCCTCTACGAGCAGTACTTC.

This chain connects TRBV28 to TRBJ2-1; 10 nucleotides line up with TRBD1. The ends lost 5 bases at V and 8 bases at J; junction bases unmatched: 6. Germline values: CDR1 MDHEN, CDR2 SYDVKM. The CDR3 covers 14 residues. The CDR3 sequence: CASSPPGQGHEQFF. The CDR3 DNA reads as TGTGCCAGCAGTCCACCGGGACAGGGGCATGAGCAGTTCTTC.

The J gene is TRBJ2-7, the V gene TRBV20-1; D gene unclear. V was trimmed by 2 bases and J by 2 bases, leaving 16 bases between them. The CDR3 is 15 amino acids. Germline assignment: CDR1 DFQATT and CDR2 SNEGSKA (reference sequence). The CDR3 coding sequence is TGCAGTGCTAGATTGTTGGGCCCCTCACCCTACGAGCAGTACTTC. Encoded protein: CSARLLGPSPYEQYF.

This clonotype was seen more than once but under ten times. The genes are TRBV6-1 and TRBJ2-3; 8 positions match TRBD2. J was trimmed by 7 bases and V by 4 bases; bases with no gene match: 7. Germline values: CDR1 MNHNS, CDR2 SASEGT. The CDR3 runs to 14 residues. The CDR3 region is CASSVAGGPNTQYF. The DNA for the CDR3 is TGTGCCAGCAGTGTGGCGGGAGGCCCTAATACGCAGTATTTT.

This clonotype was seen more than once but under ten times. This chain uses TRBV20-1 with TRBJ1-1, with a tentative D call TRBD1 (5 bases). The germline gives CDR1 DFQATT, CDR2 SNEGSKA (reference sequence). V lost 6 bases, J lost 6 bases, and 26 bases lay in between. This CDR3 is 16 amino acids long. The DNA of the CDR3 is TGCAGTGCAAAAAACCGGGACCCCCTACATAGTGCTGAAGCTTTCTTT. It encodes CSAKNRDPLHSAEAFF.

This clonotype was counted between two and nine times. V is TRBV7-2 and J is TRBJ2-1; 9 bases are a match to TRBD2. The CDR3 is made up of 16 amino acids. CDR1 SGHTA and CDR2 FQGNSA come from the germline V gene. J lost 4 bases, V lost 1 base, and 5 bases had no gene match. CDR3 region: CASSLVGTSPYNEQFF. The CDR3 DNA follows: TGTGCCAGCAGCTTAGTAGGGACTAGCCCTTACAATGAGCAGTTCTTC.